This T cell receptor beta chain is drawn from a study of blood T cell repertoires in COVID-19. Study context: Sources were T cells, B-cell-depleted T cells, or PBMCs; the material itself was cDNA or gDNA.

Trimming removed 5 bases from V and 0 bases from J, with 11 bases in between. This CDR3 has 15 residues. Germline V gene sequence: CDR1 LGHDT, CDR2 YNNKEL (reference sequence). Original analysis: Amplification with reference gene primers provided the estimates of nucleated cell counts. Profiled with immunoSEQ multiplex PCR; TCRdb holds only in-frame clones, not every one. The V and J calls and clone size come from that table; D and trimming were worked out from the DNA. The data hold roughly 150,000 clones, with 80% observed a single time. The chain has TRBV3-1 (or the pseudogene TRBV3-2) and TRBJ1-3; tentatively, D is TRBD1 (6 bases). Sequencing was done on a sample of peripheral blood. This TCR came from a man aged 55 to 70 with acute or convalescent COVID-19. The CDR3 is CASSRTDLSGNTIYF. The CDR3 DNA sequence: TGTGCCAGCAGCAGGACAGACCTCTCTGGAAACACCATATATTTT.